This TCR beta chain came from a study of shared clonotypes between healthy human individuals. Study results and limitations: Sorted-subset sequencing was shown by rarefaction to be incomplete despite large depth.

Splitting of CD4+ cells produced CD45RA+ naive and CD45RA-negative memory subsets. In germline, CDR1 is ENHRY, CDR2 SYGVKD. V dropped 1 base and J dropped 2 bases, with 13 bases sitting between them. This CDR3 contains 16 residues. With regard to this clone: Its antigen is not identified.

Each subset's genomic DNA was shared equally among a number of immunoSEQ plates. About 30,000 T cell genomes (about 0.2 ug DNA) went into each sorted-subset replicate. The data were produced by immunoSEQ multiplex PCR, yet TCRdb's version contains in-frame clones alone and is incomplete. The repertoire includes about 2.4 million clones, approximately 93% of them detected once, and about 0.34% sits in the top ten. This chain connects TRBV10-3 to TRBJ2-3; D not resolved. The material sequenced was naive CD4+ T cells from PBMCs. Subset defined: CD45RA+ positively selected. This TCR was recovered from a man younger than 35 in good health. Some clones in this sample may be carry-over from other donors' samples. The CDR3 DNA sequence: TGTGCCATCAGTGAGTTCGGCAGCACAGTCACAGATACGCAGTATTTT. It codes for CAISEFGSTVTDTQYF.